The clone carrying this T cell receptor beta chain showed up just a few times. The target antigen is unknown. This record belongs to a study of T-cell memory formation after mild COVID-19. The study's findings and limits: Cross-reactive memory apparently joined, as some responding clones appeared in pre-infection memory.

TCRdb re-called the 5' RACE reads through MiXCR, storing one row per CDR3 protein. The sample carries around 310,000 distinct CDR3 sequences, roughly 15% recorded once. The sequence was obtained from a man between 18 and 29 years old who had mild COVID-19 (a few samples of this study predate the infection). Cell type and time point are not known. The sample consisted of PBMCs or a T cell subset sorted from them (not recorded which).

For the CDR3, the DNA is TGTGCCAGCAGCAGGTGGATCGGTGAAAAACTGTTTTTT. Protein sequence: CASSRWIGEKLFF. The V call is TRBV6-6, the J call TRBJ1-4; no reliable D call. Germline V lookup: CDR1 MNHNY, CDR2 SVGAGI (reference sequence). V was pared by 6 bases and J by 7 bases, with 12 bases between. CDR3 length: 13 amino acids.